One sample yielded the 20 T cell receptor beta chains listed below, sequenced in a study of beta chain features in type 1 diabetes. Every bit of the isolated RNA underwent reverse transcription, so sequencing read expressed TCRB transcripts. Clones were sequenced by immunoSEQ multiplex PCR, and TCRdb holds only the in-frame ones, with some missing. The sample carries roughly 170,000 clones, about 12% recorded once. Material: central memory CD4+ T cells from blood. Receptors originate from a young woman in good health.

This clone came up a few times. The rearrangement joins TRBV18 to TRBJ1-1; TRBD1 might be the D (6 bases). Between the trimmed V and J ends, which lost 3 bases and 7 bases, there was a span of 12 bases. The CDR3 is 13 residues long. Germline V gene sequence: CDR1 KGHSH, CDR2 LQKENI. CDR3 nucleotides: TGTGCCAGCTCACCTAACTTGGACAGTGAAGCTTTCTTT. Protein sequence: CASSPNLDSEAFF.

This clone was recorded a few times. This sequence joins TRBV6-6 and TRBJ2-5, with D perhaps TRBD2 (6 bases). This CDR3 is 14 amino acids long. V lost 0 bases to trimming and J lost 4 bases, with 9 bases between them. Germline CDR1 MNHNY, CDR2 SVGAGI (reference sequence). CDR3 residues: CASSYSNGGETQYF. The CDR3 coding sequence is TGTGCCAGCAGTTACTCGAACGGGGGAGAGACCCAGTACTTC.

CDR3 DNA: TGTGCCAGCAGTCCTTCTAGCGGGAGAGGACGCGAGCAGTACTTC. Protein product: CASSPSSGRGREQYF. The V gene is TRBV28, the J gene TRBJ2-7, with TRBD2 matching 10 bases. CDR1 and CDR2 (germline): MDHEN, SYDVKM. V was pared by 5 bases and J by 6 bases, with 10 bases of the junction left unmatched. The CDR3 contains 15 residues.

In its sample, this clone was seen a few times. The chain has TRBV7-9 and TRBJ1-3; D may be TRBD1 (6 bases). V was cut by 5 bases and J by 16 bases, with 21 bases left in between. CDR1 is SEHNR and CDR2 is FQNEAQ in the germline V gene (reference sequence). There are 13 residues in the CDR3. In DNA form, the CDR3 reads TGTGCCAGCAGCCCAGGGGCTTGGGCGTTCGTCTATTTT. Protein product: CASSPGAWAFVYF.

This clone was recorded a few times. The gene calls are TRBV18 and TRBJ2-5; 13 nucleotides line up with TRBD2. The CDR3 consists of 19 residues. V lost 5 bases to trimming and J lost 5 bases; unmatched junction nucleotides: 17. Germline CDR1 is KGHSH and CDR2 is LQKENI. The CDR3 nucleotides are TGTGCCAGCTCAGACAAAAGGAACGGACTAGCGGGAGCAGGGGAGACCCAGTACTTC. Translating gives CASSDKRNGLAGAGETQYF.

This clone came up a few times. V usage is TRBV5-4 and J usage is TRBJ2-7; 8 bases are shared with TRBD1. CDR1 is SGHNT, CDR2 YYREEE, per germline (reference sequence). This CDR3 is 14 amino acids long. Trimming took 4 bases from V and 2 from J; bases not matched to a gene: 5. The CDR3 region is CASSHRTGTYEQYF. The CDR3 DNA reads as TGTGCCAGCAGCCACAGGACAGGGACCTACGAGCAGTACTTC.

A few counts support this clone. The rearrangement links TRBV6-5 to TRBJ1-1; D ambiguous. Between the trimmed V and J ends, which lost 7 bases and 4 bases, there was a span of 10 bases. This CDR3 comprises 12 residues. Germline CDR1 MNHEY, CDR2 SVGAGI. The CDR3 reads CASTSVATEAFF. The CDR3, as DNA: TGTGCCAGCACTTCCGTGGCCACTGAAGCTTTCTTT.

This sequence joins TRBV5-4 and TRBJ2-5; 9 nucleotides match TRBD2. This CDR3 is built from 15 residues. Germline V gene lookup returns CDR1 SGHNT and CDR2 YYREEE (reference sequence). The J segment lost 6 bases and the V segment lost 1 base, leaving 7 bases of the junction unmatched. CDR3 nucleotides: TGTGCCAGCAGCTTGTTTGCGGGAGGGCCGCAGACCCAGTACTTC. It translates to CASSLFAGGPQTQYF.

The CDR3 DNA reads as TGTGCCAGCAGTGCCCCTGGACAGGGAGACTATGGCTACACCTTC. Its translation is CASSAPGQGDYGYTF. This sequence joins TRBV27 and TRBJ1-2; 8 nucleotides line up with TRBD1. V was pared by 5 bases and J by 3 bases, with 8 bases of the junction left unmatched. The CDR3 sequence is 15 residues long. CDR1 is MNHEY and CDR2 is SMNVEV in the germline V gene (reference sequence).

This clone was counted ten times or more. The V gene is TRBV7-2, the J gene TRBJ2-3; D remains unclear. V was trimmed by 4 bases and J by 6 bases, leaving 8 bases between them. The CDR3 is 12 residues long. From germline, CDR1 is SGHTA and CDR2 FQGNSA. In nucleotides, the CDR3 is TGTGCCAGCAGCTGGAGCCAGGATACGCAGTATTTT. Amino acids: CASSWSQDTQYF.

The chain combines TRBV18 with TRBJ1-1, with 8 bases identical to TRBD1. V was pared by 4 bases and J by 2 bases, with 9 bases of the junction left unmatched. Germline-derived CDR1 and CDR2 are KGHSH and LQKENI. CDR3 length equals 16 residues. In DNA form, the CDR3 reads TGTGCCAGCTCACTCGGACAGGGCTCCCGTAACACTGAAGCTTTCTTT. It yields the protein CASSLGQGSRNTEAFF.

This clone has just a few counts. The same CDR3 also results from other DNA sequences found in this sample. The genes are TRBV30 and TRBJ1-5; D remains ambiguous. Germline-derived CDR1 and CDR2 are GTSNPN and SVGIG (reference sequence). The CDR3 is 13 residues long. The ends were cut back, 0 bases at V and 2 bases at J, with 5 bases in the middle. The CDR3 sequence is CAWSVSGNQPQHF. The CDR3 DNA sequence: TGTGCCTGGAGTGTATCGGGCAATCAGCCCCAGCATTTT. The variable domain in full, with the rest retrieved from reference TRBV30 and TRBJ1-5, is SQTIHQWPATLVQPVGSPLSLECTVEGTSNPNLYWYRQAAGRGLQLLFYSVGIGQISSEVPQNLSASRPQDRQFILSSKKLLLSDSGFYLCAWSVSGNQPQHFGDGTRLSIL.

The chain joins TRBV5-1 to TRBJ2-7; 10 bases are a match to TRBD1. The CDR3 spans 14 residues. The germline V gene encodes CDR1 SGHRS and CDR2 YFSETQ. Trimming removed 4 bases from V and 5 bases from J; junction bases left unmatched: 6. DNA of the CDR3: TGCGCCAGCAGCCGGGGGGGACAGGGGAACGAGCAGTACTTC. Protein: CASSRGGQGNEQYF.

This clone was seen more than once but under ten times. The sample has other DNA sequences that encode this CDR3 too. This chain links TRBV29-1 with TRBJ2-5; D remains ambiguous. Germline V gene data show CDR1 as SQVTM and CDR2 as ANQGSEA. The V end lost 4 bases, the J end lost 5 bases, and 11 bases lay between the germline ends. CDR3 length equals 12 residues. The CDR3 DNA follows: TGCAGCGTTGTCTCTAGTAGCGAGACCCAGTACTTC. This codes for CSVVSSSETQYF.

The table lists this clone with a few counts. Additional DNA sequences in this sample encode the identical CDR3. The chain carries TRBV18 and TRBJ1-2; D is undetermined. Germline V gene lookup returns CDR1 KGHSH and CDR2 LQKENI. The CDR3 runs 14 residues. Trimming pared 2 bases from V and 2 bases from J, leaving 9 bases between. The CDR3 sequence is CASSPTTRNYGYTF. CDR3 sequence (DNA): TGTGCCAGCTCACCAACTACCAGAAACTATGGCTACACCTTC.

The J gene is TRBJ2-1, the V gene TRBV29-1, with D uncertain. V lost 0 bases, J lost 8 bases, and 8 bases lay in between. The CDR3 length is 12 residues. Germline V CDR1 and CDR2: SQVTM, ANQGSEA. The CDR3 here is CSVEDGSHEQFF. The CDR3, as DNA: TGCAGCGTTGAAGATGGTAGTCATGAGCAGTTCTTC.

This chain links TRBV7-9 with TRBJ1-2; D unresolved. From germline, CDR1 is SEHNR and CDR2 FQNEAQ (reference sequence). Trimming left V 1 base short and J 6 bases short, with 6 bases between. The CDR3 length is 12 residues. As DNA, the CDR3 is TGTGCCAGCAGCTTAGGGACTGATGGCTACACCTTC. This encodes CASSLGTDGYTF.

The V gene is TRBV11-2, the J gene TRBJ2-1; TRBD2 matches 10 bases. This CDR3 contains 15 residues. Germline-derived CDR1 and CDR2 are SGHAT and FQNNGV. V trimming: 3 bases; J trimming: 8 bases; junction bases outside the gene matches: 7. This CDR3 reads CASSFGLAEADEQFF. The CDR3 DNA reads as TGTGCCAGCAGCTTTGGACTAGCGGAGGCGGATGAGCAGTTCTTC.

In this sample, this clone turned up a few times. CDR3 DNA: TGTGCCAGCTCACCACCTGGACAGGGGACCGAAAAACTGTTTTTT. Amino acids: CASSPPGQGTEKLFF. This rearrangement joins TRBV18 to TRBJ1-4; TRBD1 agrees at 9 bases. Trimming took 0 bases from V and 8 from J; bases not matched to a gene: 4. This CDR3 is 15 amino acids long. The germline V gene encodes CDR1 KGHSH and CDR2 LQKENI. Full variable domain (missing parts from reference TRBV18 and TRBJ1-4): NAGVMQNPRHLVRRRGQEARLRCSPMKGHSHVYWYRQLPEEGLKFMVYLQKENIIDESGMPKERFSAEFPKEGPSILRIQQVVRGDSAAYFCASSPPGQGTEKLFFGSGTQLSVL.

This clone was seen more than once but under ten times. V gene TRBV29-1 combines with J gene TRBJ1-5, with no clear D. The CDR3 covers 13 residues. The V end was cut by 0 bases, the J end by 7 bases, with 10 bases between. From germline, CDR1 is SQVTM and CDR2 ANQGSEA. The CDR3 nucleotides read TGCAGCGTTGAAGACGGGTTTAACCAGCCCCAGCATTTT. Protein sequence: CSVEDGFNQPQHF.